The sequence of this T cell receptor beta chain was determined in a study of T cell responses to AZD1222 COVID-19 vaccine. Assay used: immunoSEQ multiplex PCR; TCRdb lists only in-frame clones, some missing. This sample has 130,000 to 150,000 clones, with around 86% found just once. The CDR3 has 14 residues. Trimming left V 1 base short and J 4 bases short, with 9 bases between. The germline V gene has CDR1 SGHNT and CDR2 YYREEE (reference sequence). The clonotype originates from an adult in good health. The chain uses TRBV5-4 and TRBJ1-5, with D possibly matching TRBD1 (5 bases). The material was peripheral blood, obtained on day 0 of MenACWY control vaccination. In nucleotides, the CDR3 is TGTGCCAGCAGCTTGTCGGGGCCTAATCAGCCCCAGCATTTT. Protein sequence: CASSLSGPNQPQHF.